The T cell receptor (beta chain) described here comes from a study of blood T cell repertoires in COVID-19. Study overall: Samples of COVID-19 (acute and convalescent) were obtained from the United States, Italy and Spain. The analysed material was cDNA or gDNA that came from T cells, B-cell-depleted T cells, or PBMCs.

As processed by the authors: How many nucleated cells were present was estimated from reference gene primer amplification. Assay: immunoSEQ multiplex PCR; the TCRdb copy retains only in-frame clones and omits some. The D gene and trimming were derived from the DNA, and the V and J assignments and clone size from that table. The sample lists around 190,000 clones; 65% to 90% were seen once. The TCR originated in a man aged 50 to 60 with active or convalescent COVID-19. Input material: peripheral blood.

In nucleotides, the CDR3 is TGTGCCAGTAGGACAGGGTTGGACACTGAAGCTTTCTTT. Protein: CASRTGLDTEAFF. The rearrangement joins TRBV19 to TRBJ1-1; 7 bases are shared with TRBD1. The CDR3 is made up of 13 amino acids. V shed 6 bases and J 3 bases; nucleotides not matched to a gene: 4. CDR1 and CDR2 from the germline V gene are LNHDA and SQIVND (reference sequence).